One sample yielded the 19 T cell receptor beta chains listed below, sequenced in a study of blood T cell repertoires in COVID-19. Sequencing was performed with immunoSEQ multiplex PCR; in TCRdb, only in-frame clones are kept and a portion is missing. The repertoire holds about 150,000 clones, with around 84% as singletons. The sequencing sample was made of PBMCs or T cells enriched from blood (not recorded which). The source is a woman aged 45-65 years who had recovered from COVID-19.

The rearrangement uses TRBV19 and TRBJ2-7; 10 bases map to TRBD2. Germline lookup yields CDR1 LNHDA and CDR2 SQIVND (reference sequence). The ends lost 3 bases at V and 3 bases at J; junction bases unmatched: 8. The CDR3 has 16 amino acids. The chain's CDR3 is CASSMGMGLAFYEQYF. The CDR3 DNA sequence: TGTGCCAGTAGTATGGGGATGGGACTAGCGTTCTACGAGCAGTACTTC.

The gene calls are TRBV9 and TRBJ2-7; D gene uncertain. The CDR3 loop spans 16 amino acids. Germline V lookup: CDR1 SGDLS, CDR2 YYNGEE. Deletions cut 3 bases from V and 3 bases from J, with 19 bases between. The CDR3 loop reads CASSAGSPDPFYEQYF. The CDR3 nucleotides read TGTGCCAGCAGCGCCGGTAGCCCCGACCCCTTCTACGAGCAGTACTTC.

This sequence joins TRBV24-1 and TRBJ2-1; 7 bases are a match to TRBD2. V lost 3 bases, J lost 4 bases, and 2 bases stayed unmatched. The CDR3 totals 14 residues. In germline, CDR1 is KGHDR, CDR2 SFDVKD. The CDR3 spells CATSDAGEYNEQFF. The DNA for the CDR3 is TGTGCCACCAGTGATGCGGGGGAATACAATGAGCAGTTCTTC.

The chain recombines TRBV7-9 with TRBJ1-1; 10 bases match TRBD1. V trimming: 1 base; J trimming: 3 bases; junction bases outside the gene matches: 11. This CDR3 spans 18 amino acids. CDR1 and CDR2 (germline): SEHNR, FQNEAQ (reference sequence). CDR3 in DNA: TGTGCCAGCAGCTTAGGGCAGACAGGGGGCATTGGAGACACTGAAGCTTTCTTT. It yields the protein CASSLGQTGGIGDTEAFF.

The rearrangement joins TRBV2 to TRBJ1-2, with TRBD1 matching 8 bases. There are 13 residues in the CDR3. The germline V gene has CDR1 SNHLY and CDR2 FYNNEI. The V and J ends lost 7 bases and 4 bases, in that order; junction bases with no gene match: 5. This CDR3 reads CASITRGLYGYTF. Written as DNA, the CDR3 is TGTGCCAGCATTACCAGGGGGCTCTATGGCTACACCTTC.

This chain uses TRBV28 with TRBJ2-7; 8 nucleotides align to TRBD1. This CDR3 spans 13 amino acids. Germline-derived CDR1 and CDR2 are MDHEN and SYDVKM. With 6 bases clipped from V and 3 bases from J, the junction kept 4 bases outside the gene matches. Written as DNA, the CDR3 is TGTGCCAGCAGGACAGGGGCAATCTACGAGCAGTACTTC. This translates into CASRTGAIYEQYF.

V gene TRBV27 combines with J gene TRBJ1-6; 8 bases line up with TRBD1. Trimming at V came to 5 bases and at J to 3 bases, leaving 9 bases not matched to a gene. CDR3 length: 17 amino acids. Per germline, CDR1 MNHEY and CDR2 SMNVEV (reference sequence). The CDR3 coding sequence is TGTGCCAGCAGTCCCGGACAGGGTAACTTCTATAATTCACCCCTCCACTTT. As protein: CASSPGQGNFYNSPLHF.

This clone showed up just once. The J gene is TRBJ2-3, the V gene TRBV5-1; D gene ambiguous. Germline CDR1 is SGHRS and CDR2 is YFSETQ. Trimming removed 5 bases from V and 4 bases from J, with 5 bases in between. The CDR3 is made up of 11 amino acids. The CDR3: CASSFADTQYF. In DNA, the CDR3 is TGCGCCAGCAGTTTCGCAGATACGCAGTATTTT.

This chain uses TRBV9 with TRBJ2-6; D is perhaps TRBD2 (5 bases). CDR3 size: 15 residues. The germline CDR1 and CDR2 sequences are SGDLS and YYNGEE. The V end lost 0 bases, the J end lost 4 bases, and 8 bases lay between the germline ends. DNA of the CDR3: TGTGCCAGCAGCGTAGTGAGGGCCGGGGCCAACGTCCTGACTTTC. It encodes CASSVVRAGANVLTF.

CDR3 amino acids: CASRAGQVGSYGYTF. As DNA, the CDR3 is TGTGCCAGCAGAGCCGGACAGGTTGGGAGCTATGGCTACACCTTC. J is TRBJ1-2 and V is TRBV2; 7 nucleotides align to TRBD1. The CDR3 loop spans 15 amino acids. V dropped 6 bases and J dropped 4; count of bases not matched to a gene: 11. CDR1 SNHLY and CDR2 FYNNEI come from the germline V gene.

The chain uses TRBV4-2 and TRBJ2-5, with D unclear. V lost 0 bases to trimming and J lost 3 bases, with 11 bases between them. The V gene's germline CDR1 is LGHNA and CDR2 YNFKEQ. The CDR3 loop spans 15 amino acids. CDR3 protein: CASSQEALRKETQYF. The CDR3 coding sequence is TGTGCCAGCAGCCAAGAAGCGCTCCGGAAAGAGACCCAGTACTTC.

The rearrangement links TRBV7-2 to TRBJ1-2, with 7 bases lining up with TRBD1. Trimming cost V 3 bases and J 4 bases; bases outside gene matches: 14. The CDR3 is made up of 17 amino acids. Germline-derived CDR1 and CDR2 are SGHTA and FQGNSA. The CDR3 DNA reads as TGTGCCAGCAGCTTGGAGAACAGGGGCGGAATGCGCTATGGCTACACCTTC. It specifies CASSLENRGGMRYGYTF.

This chain uses TRBV18 with TRBJ1-2; D unclear. V lost 2 bases and J 3 bases, leaving 16 bases between the germline ends. The CDR3 covers 16 residues. In germline, CDR1 is KGHSH, CDR2 LQKENI. CDR3 nucleotide sequence: TGTGCCAGCTCACCAAGCCAGGCCGGGGTTGACTATGGCTACACCTTC. Translating gives CASSPSQAGVDYGYTF.

This clone was counted only a few times. V gene TRBV28 combines with J gene TRBJ1-5; 9 bases are shared with TRBD1. This CDR3 is built from 15 residues. V lost 6 bases to trimming and J lost 3 bases; unmatched junction nucleotides: 6. Germline V lookup: CDR1 MDHEN, CDR2 SYDVKM. CDR3 region: CASRGQGATNQPQHF. CDR3 DNA sequence: TGTGCCAGCAGGGGACAGGGTGCGACCAATCAGCCCCAGCATTTT.

This chain's CDR3 is CASSGFGGRGGETQYF. As DNA, the CDR3 is TGTGCCAGCAGTGGCTTTGGCGGGAGAGGAGGGGAGACCCAGTACTTC. The chain employs TRBV27 and TRBJ2-5; 7 bases match TRBD2. CDR1 and CDR2 (germline): MNHEY, SMNVEV (reference sequence). With V trimmed by 5 bases and J by 5 bases, 14 bases remained unmatched. There are 16 residues in the CDR3.

The chain carries TRBV19 and TRBJ2-1, with D perhaps matching TRBD2 (6 bases). Germline V lookup: CDR1 LNHDA, CDR2 SQIVND (reference sequence). V was trimmed by 4 bases and J by 7 bases, leaving 14 bases between them. This CDR3 is built from 14 residues. This chain's CDR3 is CASSTPGLMNEQFF. In DNA, the CDR3 is TGTGCCAGTAGTACGCCGGGACTGATGAATGAGCAGTTCTTC.

The chain couples TRBV19 to TRBJ2-7; D might be TRBD1 (6 bases). The CDR3 runs 14 residues. From germline, CDR1 is LNHDA and CDR2 SQIVND (reference sequence). Trimming stripped 3 bases from V and 6 bases from J, with 15 bases between. This CDR3 is CASSIRQDPSEQYF. CDR3 bases: TGTGCCAGTAGTATCCGACAGGACCCAAGCGAGCAGTACTTC.

The chain is built from TRBV18 and TRBJ1-6; TRBD1 matches at 8 bases. Germline V gene sequence: CDR1 KGHSH, CDR2 LQKENI. The CDR3 has 16 residues. V shed 3 bases and J 5 bases; nucleotides not matched to a gene: 6. The CDR3 protein is CASSPTGAPDNSPLHF. The CDR3 DNA follows: TGTGCCAGCTCACCGACAGGGGCCCCTGATAATTCACCCCTCCACTTT.

The chain couples TRBV15 to TRBJ2-7, with no clear D. The V end lost 0 bases, the J end lost 3 bases, and 6 bases lay between the germline ends. The germline V gene has CDR1 LNHNV and CDR2 YYDKDF (reference sequence). This CDR3 is 13 amino acids long. DNA for the CDR3: TGTGCCACCAGCAGAGATCTAATCTACGAGCAGTACTTC. Encoded protein: CATSRDLIYEQYF.